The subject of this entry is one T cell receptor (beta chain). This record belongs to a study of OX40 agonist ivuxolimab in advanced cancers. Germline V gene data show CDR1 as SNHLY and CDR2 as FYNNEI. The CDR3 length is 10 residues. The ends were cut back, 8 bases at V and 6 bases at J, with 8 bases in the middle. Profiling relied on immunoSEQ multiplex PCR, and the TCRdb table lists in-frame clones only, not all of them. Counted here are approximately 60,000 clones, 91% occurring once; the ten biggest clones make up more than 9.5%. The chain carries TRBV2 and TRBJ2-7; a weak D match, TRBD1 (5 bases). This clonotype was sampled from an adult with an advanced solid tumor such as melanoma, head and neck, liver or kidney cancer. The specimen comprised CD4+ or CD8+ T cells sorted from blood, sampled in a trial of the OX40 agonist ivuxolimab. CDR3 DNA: TGTGCCAGCCAGGGTTCCGAGCAGTACTTC. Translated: CASQGSEQYF.